This is a list of T cell receptor beta chains from one sample in a study of human T cells and chemical hapten exposure. TCRdb processed the RACE reads anew with MiXCR; each CDR3 protein has one entry. Here the sample spans just under 65,000 distinct CDR3 sequences, 9.5% to 11% being singletons. The sequences come from whole blood, collected in connection with sensitization to the hapten diphenylcyclopropenone (DPC). Receptors originate from a woman younger than 45 with alopecia areata. Some clones in this sample may be carry-over from other donors' samples. CDR3s include the opening cysteine and the closing phenylalanine or tryptophan. A D gene is named only where the DNA matches it firmly. For some rows the clone size is stated as once, few or many, or as a class when expanded; others skip it.

>TRBJ1-3|TRBD1|TRBV5-1|many
TGCGCCAGCAGCCCGGGACAGACCTCTGGAAACACCATATATTTT
CASSPGQTSGNTIYF
>TRBJ2-5|TRBD2|TRBV6-2/TRBV6-3|-
TGTGCCAGCAGTTGGGCTAGCGGAGAGACCCAGTACTTC
CASSWASGETQYF
>TRBJ1-4|TRBD1|TRBV5-4|few
TGTGCCAGCAGCCCAGGGGGAGCTCCGGAAAAACTGTTTTTT
CASSPGGAPEKLFF
>TRBJ2-7|TRBD2|TRBV27|many
TGTGCCAGCAGTTTGGTGACTAGCGGGGGCACCTACGAGCAGTACTTC
CASSLVTSGGTYEQYF
>TRBJ2-3|TRBD2|TRBV9|-
TGTGCCAGCAGCGAGGGACTAGCGGGCACAGATACGCAGTATTTT
CASSEGLAGTDTQYF
>TRBJ2-5|-|TRBV6-5|many
TGTGCCAGCAGCACGTGGCAGGGAGAGACCCAGTACTTC
CASSTWQGETQYF
>TRBJ2-2|TRBD2|TRBV6-4|many
TGTGCCAGCAGTGTTCTAGCGGGAGCCGGGGAGCTGTTTTTT
CASSVLAGAGELFF
>TRBJ1-2|-|TRBV3-1|few
TGTGCCAGCAGCCCCAACCCGGGGGCGGGGTATGGCTACACCTTC
CASSPNPGAGYGYTF
>TRBJ2-3|TRBD2|TRBV20-1|few
TGCAGTGCCATGATTAGCGGGAGTGGCACAGATACGCAGTATTTT
CSAMISGSGTDTQYF
>TRBJ2-2|-|TRBV7-3|-
TGTGCCAGCAGCTTAGGGCAAACCGGGGAGCTGTTTTTT
CASSLGQTGELFF
>TRBJ1-2|-|TRBV6-1|-
TGTGCCAGCACCAGTTCCTATGGCTACACCTTC
CASTSSYGYTF
>TRBJ1-5|-|TRBV6-1|few
TGTGCCAGCAGTGAAGCAAACAGGGCGGGCCAGCCCCAGCATTTT
CASSEANRAGQPQHF
>TRBJ2-7|-|TRBV4-1|few
TGCGCCAGCAGCCGAGGCTGGGACGAGCAGTACTTC
CASSRGWDEQYF
>TRBJ2-7|-|TRBV20-1|-
TGCAGTGCTAGAGGGGGGACTGGAAAGTACGAGCAGTACTTC
CSARGGTGKYEQYF
>TRBJ2-2|-|TRBV7-9|many
TGTGCCAGCAGCTTAAGGGGGGCAAACGGACTGAACACCGGGGAGCTGTTTTTT
CASSLRGANGLNTGELFF
>TRBJ2-1|-|TRBV12-3/TRBV12-4|few
TGTGCCAGCAGTTTCGGAGGTAGTCGCAATGAGCAGTTCTTC
CASSFGGSRNEQFF
>TRBJ2-3|-|TRBV5-4|many
TGTGCCAGCAGCTCGGACAGCACAGATACGCAGTATTTT
CASSSDSTDTQYF
>TRBJ2-1|TRBD2|TRBV6-4|few
TGTGCCAGCAGTCGACTAGCGGGAGGTTCCGATGAGCAGTTCTTC
CASSRLAGGSDEQFF
>TRBJ1-5|TRBD1|TRBV7-8|few
TGTGCCAGCAGCCGGACAGGGCTTAGCAATCAGCCCCAGCATTTT
CASSRTGLSNQPQHF
>TRBJ2-7|-|TRBV20-1|many
TGCAGTGCTAGCCACGGATCCTACGAGCAGTACTTC
CSASHGSYEQYF